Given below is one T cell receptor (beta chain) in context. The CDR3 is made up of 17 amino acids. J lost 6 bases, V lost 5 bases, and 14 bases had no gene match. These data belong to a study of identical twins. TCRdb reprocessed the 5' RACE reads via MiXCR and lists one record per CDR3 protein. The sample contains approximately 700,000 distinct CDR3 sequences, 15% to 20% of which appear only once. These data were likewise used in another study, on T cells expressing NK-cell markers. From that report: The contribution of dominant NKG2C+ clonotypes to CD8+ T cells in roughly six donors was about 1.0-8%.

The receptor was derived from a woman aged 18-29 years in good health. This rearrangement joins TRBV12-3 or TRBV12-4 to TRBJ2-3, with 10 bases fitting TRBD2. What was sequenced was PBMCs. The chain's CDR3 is CASSPERSGRFQDTQYF. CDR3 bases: TGTGCCAGCAGTCCAGAGCGTAGCGGGAGGTTTCAGGATACGCAGTATTTT.